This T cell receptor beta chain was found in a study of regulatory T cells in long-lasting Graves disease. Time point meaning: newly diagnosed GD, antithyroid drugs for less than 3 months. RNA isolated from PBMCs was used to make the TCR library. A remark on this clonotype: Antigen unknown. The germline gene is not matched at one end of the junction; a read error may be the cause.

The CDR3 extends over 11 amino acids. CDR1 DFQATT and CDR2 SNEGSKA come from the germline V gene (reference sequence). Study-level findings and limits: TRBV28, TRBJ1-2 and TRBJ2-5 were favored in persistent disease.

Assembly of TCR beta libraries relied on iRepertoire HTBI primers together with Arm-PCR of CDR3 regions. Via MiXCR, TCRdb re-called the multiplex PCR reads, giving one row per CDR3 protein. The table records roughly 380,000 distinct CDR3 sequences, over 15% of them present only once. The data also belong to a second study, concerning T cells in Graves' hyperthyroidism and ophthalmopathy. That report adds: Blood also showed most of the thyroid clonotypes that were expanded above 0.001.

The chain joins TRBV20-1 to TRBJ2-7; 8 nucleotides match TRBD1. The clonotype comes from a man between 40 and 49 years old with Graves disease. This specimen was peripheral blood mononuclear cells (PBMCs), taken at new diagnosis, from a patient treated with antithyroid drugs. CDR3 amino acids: CSAHTVGQADF. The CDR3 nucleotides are TGCAGTGCACATACGGTGGGACAGGCGGACTTC.